Below are 28 T cell receptor beta chains sequenced from a single sample in a study of response to subunit inactivated influenza vaccine. TCRdb reprocessed the RT-PCR reads via MiXCR and lists one record per CDR3 protein. The repertoire holds around 530,000 distinct CDR3 sequences, with 16% as singletons. The sample consisted of CD4+ T cells sorted from PBMCs, taken less than 30 months after vaccination. All receptors derive from a man between 50 and 69 years old who received an inactivated influenza vaccine.

The chain links TRBV19 to TRBJ2-3, with no clear D. The CDR3 has 15 residues. Trimming shortened V by 4 bases and J by 0 bases, and 11 bases separated the two germline ends. Germline V gene lookup returns CDR1 LNHDA and CDR2 SQIVND (reference sequence). This CDR3 reads CASSRAPYSTDTQYF. The CDR3 DNA reads as TGTGCCAGTAGTAGGGCCCCGTATAGCACAGATACGCAGTATTTT. Full variable domain (remainder filled in from reference TRBV19 and TRBJ2-3): DGGITQSPKYLFRKEGQNVTLSCEQNLNHDAMYWYRQDPGQGLRLIYYSQIVNDFQKGDIAEGYSVSREKKESFPLTVTSAQKNPTAFYLCASSRAPYSTDTQYFGPGTRLTVL.

This sequence joins TRBV20-1 and TRBJ2-3, with 7 bases aligning to TRBD2. Trimming cost V 4 bases and J 0 bases; bases outside gene matches: 4. This CDR3 is built from 14 residues. Germline V lookup: CDR1 DFQATT, CDR2 SNEGSKA (reference sequence). CDR3 sequence reads: CSAKSGTSTDTQYF. The CDR3 DNA sequence: TGCAGTGCTAAGAGCGGGACTAGCACAGATACGCAGTATTTT.

This chain connects TRBV20-1 to TRBJ2-1, with a possible D match to TRBD1 (5 bases). The CDR3 is made up of 13 amino acids. Germline CDR1 and CDR2: DFQATT and SNEGSKA (reference sequence). Trimming left V 0 bases short and J 6 bases short, with 9 bases between. As DNA, the CDR3 is TGCAGTGCTAGAGATGGGGCTCTCAATGAGCAGTTCTTC. This encodes CSARDGALNEQFF.

V gene TRBV4-2 combines with J gene TRBJ2-1; 8 bases line up with TRBD2. The CDR3 sequence is 14 residues long. The junction had 11 bases not matched to a gene; V was cut back by 4 bases and J by 12 bases. Germline CDR1 is LGHNA and CDR2 is YNFKEQ. In nucleotides, the CDR3 is TGTGCCAGCAGCCCTACTAGCGGAGTGAGTGCGCAGTTCTTC. It specifies CASSPTSGVSAQFF.

The chain uses TRBV20-1 and TRBJ1-5, with unresolved D. CDR3 length: 13 residues. V dropped 6 bases and J dropped 1 base, with 10 bases sitting between them. The germline CDR1 and CDR2 sequences are DFQATT and SNEGSKA (reference sequence). The DNA for the CDR3 is TGCAGTGCACAAGACACCAGCAATCAGCCCCAGCATTTT. Translating it yields CSAQDTSNQPQHF.

The gene calls are TRBV6-1 and TRBJ2-7, with 7 positions matching TRBD2. Germline V gene sequence: CDR1 MNHNS, CDR2 SASEGT. V shed 8 bases, J shed 0 bases, and the junction held 10 bases outside the gene matches. The CDR3 sequence is 15 residues long. The CDR3 sequence: CASRGDRDYSYEQYF. The DNA for the CDR3 is TGTGCCAGCCGAGGGGACCGGGACTACTCCTACGAGCAGTACTTC.

This clonotype showed up just a few times. The chain carries TRBV20-1 and TRBJ1-1; D is undetermined. Between the trimmed V and J ends, which lost 3 bases and 2 bases, there was a span of 10 bases. From germline, CDR1 is DFQATT and CDR2 SNEGSKA (reference sequence). This CDR3 region has 13 residues. This CDR3 reads CSARGGANTEAFF. The CDR3 DNA follows: TGCAGTGCTAGGGGCGGAGCAAACACTGAAGCTTTCTTT.

The chain is built from TRBV3-1 and TRBJ2-7; 10 nucleotides line up with TRBD2. The CDR3 is made up of 15 amino acids. V trimming: 1 base; J trimming: 3 bases; junction bases outside the gene matches: 3. Germline V gives CDR1 LGHDT, CDR2 YNNKEL (reference sequence). The CDR3 loop reads CASSQALAGNYEQYF. The DNA of the CDR3 is TGTGCCAGCAGCCAAGCACTAGCGGGGAACTACGAGCAGTACTTC.

This clonotype has just a few counts. The chain combines TRBV20-1 with TRBJ1-1; 8 positions match TRBD1. This CDR3 contains 14 residues. Unmatched junction bases numbered 4, after V lost 3 bases and J lost 1 base. From germline, CDR1 is DFQATT and CDR2 SNEGSKA (reference sequence). The CDR3 region is CSASQGAQNTEAFF. CDR3 DNA: TGCAGTGCTAGTCAGGGGGCTCAGAACACTGAAGCTTTCTTT.

This chain links TRBV20-1 with TRBJ2-1; TRBD2 matches 9 bases. Germline-derived CDR1 and CDR2 are DFQATT and SNEGSKA (reference sequence). The CDR3 runs to 16 residues. J lost 4 bases, V lost 0 bases, and 7 bases had no gene match. Written as DNA, the CDR3 is TGCAGTGCTAGAGATTATGCGGGAGGGGGTTACAATGAGCAGTTCTTC. This gives the protein CSARDYAGGGYNEQFF.

This clonotype was recorded many times. The chain employs TRBV7-2 and TRBJ2-1; no firm D call. This CDR3 is 13 amino acids long. Trimming left V 5 bases short and J 4 bases short, with 9 bases between. Germline CDR1 reads SGHTA; CDR2 reads FQGNSA. CDR3 sequence reads: CASSPSFYNEQFF. The CDR3 DNA is TGTGCCAGCAGCCCTTCCTTTTACAATGAGCAGTTCTTC.

This clonotype was detected only a few times. The genes are TRBV7-2 and TRBJ2-1; 8 bases match TRBD2. V gave up 0 bases and J gave up 2 bases; unmatched junction bases: 6. The length of the CDR3 is 17 residues. Per the germline V gene, CDR1 is SGHTA and CDR2 is FQGNSA. The CDR3 loop reads CASSLARGGRAYNEQFF. As DNA, the CDR3 is TGTGCCAGCAGCTTAGCCCGCGGGGGGAGAGCCTACAATGAGCAGTTCTTC.

The chain combines TRBV10-1 with TRBJ2-3; D might be TRBD1 (6 bases). The CDR3 loop spans 16 amino acids. The germline CDR1 and CDR2 sequences are WNHNN and SYGVQD (reference sequence). Deletions cut 6 bases from V and 6 bases from J, with 22 bases between. This CDR3 reads CASSSGTPQSGDTQYF. The CDR3 nucleotides are TGCGCCAGCAGCTCCGGGACACCTCAGAGTGGCGATACGCAGTATTTT.

The genes are TRBV28 and TRBJ2-5, with TRBD2 matching 9 bases. Germline V CDR1 and CDR2: MDHEN, SYDVKM. J lost 5 bases, V lost 7 bases, and 8 bases had no gene match. This CDR3 comprises 14 residues. CDR3 protein: CASNRGRATETQYF. The CDR3, as DNA: TGTGCCAGCAATCGCGGGAGGGCCACGGAGACCCAGTACTTC.

This clonotype came up many times. The V and J genes are TRBV18 and TRBJ2-2, with D hard to call. The CDR3 sequence is 14 residues long. V dropped 2 bases and J dropped 3 bases, with 7 bases sitting between them. Germline lookup yields CDR1 KGHSH and CDR2 LQKENI. CDR3 residues: CASSPGIDTGELFF. CDR3 DNA: TGTGCCAGCTCACCAGGAATTGACACCGGGGAGCTGTTTTTT.

The sample holds many counts of this clonotype. The V and J genes are TRBV7-2 and TRBJ2-7, with no clear D. Trimming cost V 5 bases and J 6 bases, with 14 bases left between them. Germline V gene sequence: CDR1 SGHTA, CDR2 FQGNSA. The CDR3 loop spans 13 amino acids. The CDR3 sequence is CASSPGVVSEQYF. In nucleotides, the CDR3 is TGTGCCAGCAGCCCGGGCGTAGTTTCCGAGCAGTACTTC. Full variable domain (rest looked up from reference TRBV7-2 and TRBJ2-7): GAGVSQSPSNKVTEKGKDVELRCDPISGHTALYWYRQSLGQGLEFLIYFQGNSAPDKSGLPSDRFSAERTGGSVSTLTIQRTQQEDSAVYLCASSPGVVSEQYFGPGTRLTVT.

The chain employs TRBV20-1 and TRBJ1-6; 7 nucleotides line up with TRBD1. Looked up from germline, CDR1 is DFQATT and CDR2 is SNEGSKA (reference sequence). V dropped 5 bases and J dropped 7; count of bases not matched to a gene: 5. The CDR3 length is 13 residues. CDR3 sequence: CSARPQGNSPLHF. CDR3 DNA: TGCAGTGCTCGACCACAGGGGAATTCACCCCTCCACTTT.

This clonotype was observed a handful of times. The rearrangement uses TRBV3-1 and TRBJ1-1; 10 bases agree with TRBD1. CDR1 is LGHDT and CDR2 is YNNKEL in the germline V gene (reference sequence). The V gene end was trimmed by 4 bases and the J gene end by 4 bases; junction bases not matched to a gene: 9. The CDR3 totals 16 residues. The chain's CDR3 is CASSPSAGQGPTEAFF. The CDR3 coding sequence is TGTGCCAGCAGCCCTAGTGCGGGACAGGGGCCCACTGAAGCTTTCTTT.

There are many counts of this clonotype. CDR3 nucleotide sequence: TGTGCCAGCAGCTTAGGAAGGGGAGGTAGCGTTAACAATGAGCAGTTCTTC. Amino acids: CASSLGRGGSVNNEQFF. The chain joins TRBV7-2 to TRBJ2-1; weak D call: TRBD2 (6 bases). Trimming took off 1 base at V and 5 bases at J, with 18 bases between the two ends. This CDR3 spans 17 amino acids. The germline CDR1 and CDR2 sequences are SGHTA and FQGNSA.

In this sample, this clonotype turned up a few times. The chain uses TRBV20-1 and TRBJ2-7; perhaps TRBD2 as D (5 bases). V was cut by 0 bases and J by 1 base, with 13 bases left in between. This CDR3 spans 15 amino acids. CDR1 and CDR2 (germline): DFQATT, SNEGSKA (reference sequence). CDR3 bases: TGCAGTGCTAGAGATGCTGCGGGTATGTCCTACGAGCAGTACTTC. Protein product: CSARDAAGMSYEQYF.

This clonotype was counted a few times. V gene TRBV6-1 combines with J gene TRBJ2-1, with 7 bases lining up with TRBD1. The V gene end was trimmed by 6 bases and the J gene end by 10 bases; junction bases not matched to a gene: 12. Germline assignment: CDR1 MNHNS and CDR2 SASEGT. This CDR3 spans 14 amino acids. CDR3 sequence (DNA): TGTGCCAGCAGGCGCCCGGGACAGAGTTACGAGCAGTTCTTC. Translating it yields CASRRPGQSYEQFF.

The V call is TRBV10-3, the J call TRBJ2-2; D ambiguous. Germline V CDR1 and CDR2: ENHRY, SYGVKD. The germline V and J ends were trimmed by 4 bases and 2 bases, with 2 bases remaining between them. The CDR3 totals 12 residues. Here the CDR3 DNA reads TGTGCCATCAGTGCAAACACCGGGGAGCTGTTTTTT. Protein product: CAISANTGELFF.

The V gene is TRBV3-1, the J gene TRBJ2-5; D could derive from TRBD1 or TRBD2 (6 bases each). Per the germline V gene, CDR1 is LGHDT and CDR2 is YNNKEL (reference sequence). The CDR3 is made up of 14 amino acids. Deletions cut 5 bases from V and 3 bases from J, with 13 bases between. The CDR3 reads CASSGGRIEETQYF. The CDR3 DNA reads as TGTGCCAGCAGCGGGGGGCGCATTGAAGAGACCCAGTACTTC.

This clonotype was detected only a few times. The V call is TRBV10-3, the J call TRBJ2-7; 12 nucleotides line up with TRBD1. The CDR3 is 15 amino acids. Unmatched junction bases numbered 3, after V lost 0 bases and J lost 6 bases. Germline V gives CDR1 ENHRY, CDR2 SYGVKD. CDR3 sequence (DNA): TGTGCCATCAGTGAGTCGGGACAGGGGGCTAGCGAGCAGTACTTC. This codes for CAISESGQGASEQYF.

In its sample, this clonotype was seen a few times. V gene TRBV20-1 combines with J gene TRBJ2-7; D is possibly TRBD1 (5 bases). The V end was cut by 0 bases, the J end by 0 bases, with 12 bases between. CDR3 length equals 15 residues. Germline V gene sequence: CDR1 DFQATT, CDR2 SNEGSKA (reference sequence). In DNA form, the CDR3 reads TGCAGTGCTAGAGAAGGCCAGGGTATCTCCTACGAGCAGTACTTC. Its protein product is CSAREGQGISYEQYF.

V gene TRBV7-9 combines with J gene TRBJ1-1; 7 bases agree with TRBD1. Trimming at V came to 1 base and at J to 3 bases, leaving 11 bases not matched to a gene. Germline loops: CDR1 SEHNR, CDR2 FQNEAQ (reference sequence). The CDR3 totals 17 residues. CDR3 loop: CASSLDRTGQYYTEAFF. DNA of the CDR3: TGTGCCAGCAGCTTAGACCGGACAGGCCAGTACTACACTGAAGCTTTCTTT.

In DNA form, the CDR3 reads TGTGCCAGCAGCCCCTGGGTTTCCGGGGAGCTGTTTTTT. Encoded protein: CASSPWVSGELFF. V gene TRBV7-2 combines with J gene TRBJ2-2; no clear D. With 5 bases removed from V and 6 bases from J, the gap between germline ends came to 10 bases. The CDR3 totals 13 residues. From germline, CDR1 is SGHTA and CDR2 FQGNSA. Full variable domain (remainder filled in from reference TRBV7-2 and TRBJ2-2): GAGVSQSPSNKVTEKGKDVELRCDPISGHTALYWYRQSLGQGLEFLIYFQGNSAPDKSGLPSDRFSAERTGGSVSTLTIQRTQQEDSAVYLCASSPWVSGELFFGEGSRLTVL.

A few counts support this clonotype. The chain carries TRBV12-3 or TRBV12-4 and TRBJ2-3; 8 positions match TRBD2. CDR3 length: 16 residues. Germline trimming cut 5 bases from V and 3 bases from J; bases unmatched to any gene: 10. CDR3 sequence reads: CASSPTGGLVTDTQYF. The CDR3 nucleotides are TGTGCCAGCAGTCCAACCGGGGGACTAGTAACAGATACGCAGTATTTT.